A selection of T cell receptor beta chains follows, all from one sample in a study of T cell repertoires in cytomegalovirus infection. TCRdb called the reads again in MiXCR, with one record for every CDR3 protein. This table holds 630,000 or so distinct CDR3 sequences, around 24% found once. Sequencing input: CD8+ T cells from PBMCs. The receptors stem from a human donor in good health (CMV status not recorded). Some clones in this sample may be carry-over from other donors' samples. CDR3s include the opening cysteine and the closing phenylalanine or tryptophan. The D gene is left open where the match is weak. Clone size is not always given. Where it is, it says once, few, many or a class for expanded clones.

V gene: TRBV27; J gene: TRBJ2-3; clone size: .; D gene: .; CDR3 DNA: TGTGCCAGCAGTTTACACTTAAAGAGCACAGATACGCAGTATTTT; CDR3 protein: CASSLHLKSTDTQYF
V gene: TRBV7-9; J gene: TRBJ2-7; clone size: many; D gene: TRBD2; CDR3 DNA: TGTGCCAGCAGCTCCCCCGAAGGAGAGCGGGGTACCAACGAGCAGTACTTC; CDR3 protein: CASSSPEGERGTNEQYF
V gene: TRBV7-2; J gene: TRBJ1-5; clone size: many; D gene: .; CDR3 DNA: TGTGCCAGCAGCTCGGACAGACGCAATCAGCCCCAGCATTTT; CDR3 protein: CASSSDRRNQPQHF
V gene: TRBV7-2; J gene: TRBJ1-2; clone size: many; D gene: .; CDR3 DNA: TGTGCCAGCAGCCGTTGGGCAGATTACTATGGCTACACCTTC; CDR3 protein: CASSRWADYYGYTF
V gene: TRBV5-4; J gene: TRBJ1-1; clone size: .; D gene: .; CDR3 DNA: TGTGCCAGCACCGTTAGGGCTACCACGAACACTGAAGCTTTCTTT; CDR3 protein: CASTVRATTNTEAFF
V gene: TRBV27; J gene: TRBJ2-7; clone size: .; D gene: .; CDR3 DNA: TGTGCCAGCAGTTTAAACGGGGAGTACGAGCAGTACTTC; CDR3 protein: CASSLNGEYEQYF
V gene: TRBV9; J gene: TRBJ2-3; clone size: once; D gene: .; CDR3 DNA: TGTGCCAGCAGCGTAGTGGAGGGGGCTTCAAACGATACGCAGTATTTT; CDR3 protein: CASSVVEGASNDTQYF
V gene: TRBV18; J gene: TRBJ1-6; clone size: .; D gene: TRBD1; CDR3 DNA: TGTGCCAGCTCACCGGCTGACAGGGGTAGCTCCTATAATTCACCCCTCCACTTT; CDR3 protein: CASSPADRGSSYNSPLHF
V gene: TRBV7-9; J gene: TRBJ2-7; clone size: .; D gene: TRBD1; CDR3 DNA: TGTGCCAGCAGCTTAAAGGGAGACAGGGCACACGAGCAGTACTTC; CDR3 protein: CASSLKGDRAHEQYF
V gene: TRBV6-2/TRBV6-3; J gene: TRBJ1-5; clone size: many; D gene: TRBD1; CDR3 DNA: TGTGCCAGCAGTTACTCGATCGCGGACAGGGGCGGACAGCCCCAGCATTTT; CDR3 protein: CASSYSIADRGGQPQHF
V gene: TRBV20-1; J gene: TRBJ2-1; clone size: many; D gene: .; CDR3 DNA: TGCAGTGCGCAGAGCGGCGGGACGGGAGACTACAATGAGCAGTTCTTC; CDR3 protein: CSAQSGGTGDYNEQFF
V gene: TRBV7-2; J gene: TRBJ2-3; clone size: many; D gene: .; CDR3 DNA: TGTGCCAGCAGCTCCCCCCGCACAGATACGCAGTATTTT; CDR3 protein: CASSSPRTDTQYF
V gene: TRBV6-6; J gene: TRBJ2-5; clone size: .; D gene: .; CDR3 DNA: TGTGCCAGCAGTTACTCTAGATCGCTAGCGAAAGGCCAAGAGACCCAGTACTTC; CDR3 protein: CASSYSRSLAKGQETQYF
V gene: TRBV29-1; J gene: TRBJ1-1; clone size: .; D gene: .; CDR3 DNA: TGCAGCGTTTTCAAGAACACTGAAGCTTTCTTT; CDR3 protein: CSVFKNTEAFF
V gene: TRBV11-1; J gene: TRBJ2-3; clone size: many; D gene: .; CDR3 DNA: TGTGCCAGCAGCTTCGAGGGGATCACAGATACGCAGTATTTT; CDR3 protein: CASSFEGITDTQYF
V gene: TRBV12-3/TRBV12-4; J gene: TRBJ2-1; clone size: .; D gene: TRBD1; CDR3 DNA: TGTGCCAGCAGTTTACGGACAGGGCCAAGCTCCTACAATGAGCAGTTCTTC; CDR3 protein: CASSLRTGPSSYNEQFF
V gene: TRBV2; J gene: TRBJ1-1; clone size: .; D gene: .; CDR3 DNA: TGTGCCAGCACTTCAGGGACAATCAACACTGAAGCTTTCTTT; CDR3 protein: CASTSGTINTEAFF
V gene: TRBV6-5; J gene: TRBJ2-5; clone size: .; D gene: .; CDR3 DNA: TGTGCCAGCAGTTTTGTGGCGGGGGAGACCCAGTACTTC; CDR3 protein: CASSFVAGETQYF
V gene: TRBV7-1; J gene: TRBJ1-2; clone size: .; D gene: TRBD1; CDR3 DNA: TGTGCCAGCAGCTCCGGGGGACAGGGGGCATACTACAGCTACACCTTC; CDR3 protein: CASSSGGQGAYYSYTF
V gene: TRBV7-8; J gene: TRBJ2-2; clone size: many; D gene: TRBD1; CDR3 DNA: TGTGCCAGCAGCTTAGGGGGACAGGGGACCGGGGAGCTGTTTTTT; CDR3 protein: CASSLGGQGTGELFF
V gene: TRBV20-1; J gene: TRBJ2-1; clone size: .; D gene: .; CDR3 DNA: TGCAGTGCTAGAGAACGGGGGGCCGGCCCCAATGAGCAGTTCTTC; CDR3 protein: CSARERGAGPNEQFF
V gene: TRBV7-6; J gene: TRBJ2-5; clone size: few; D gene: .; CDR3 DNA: TGTGCCAGCAGCTTGGACAGCCTACAAGAGACCCAGTACTTC; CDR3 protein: CASSLDSLQETQYF
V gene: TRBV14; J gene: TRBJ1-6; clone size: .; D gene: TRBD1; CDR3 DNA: TGTGCCAGCAGCTGGCAGGGGGCCAGCTCCTATAATTCACCCCTCCACTTT; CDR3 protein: CASSWQGASSYNSPLHF
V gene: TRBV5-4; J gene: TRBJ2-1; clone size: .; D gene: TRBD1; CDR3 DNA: TGTGCCAGCAGTTACCGGGACAGAAATGAGCAGTTCTTC; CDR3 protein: CASSYRDRNEQFF
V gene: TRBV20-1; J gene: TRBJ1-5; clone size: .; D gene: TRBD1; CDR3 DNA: TGCAGTGCTGGGGCGGGGGAGGGGGCTTTTCAGCCCCAGCATTTT; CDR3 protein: CSAGAGEGAFQPQHF
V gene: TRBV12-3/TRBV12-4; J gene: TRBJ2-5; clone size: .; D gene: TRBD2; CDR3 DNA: TGTGCCAGCAGTTTGCGGGGGAAAGAGACCCAGTACTTC; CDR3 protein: CASSLRGKETQYF
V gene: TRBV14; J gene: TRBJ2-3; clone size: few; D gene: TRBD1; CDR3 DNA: TGTGCCAGCAGCTTTACAATACAGGGGGCGCCGACAGATACGCAGTATTTT; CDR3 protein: CASSFTIQGAPTDTQYF
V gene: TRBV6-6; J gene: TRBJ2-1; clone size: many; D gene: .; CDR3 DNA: TGTGCCAGCAGTTCCCATGACAATGAGCAGTTCTTC; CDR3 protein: CASSSHDNEQFF
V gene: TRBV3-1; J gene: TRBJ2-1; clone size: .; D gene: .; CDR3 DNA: TGTGCCAGCAAACACAGCGGGCTTGGCGATGAGCAGTTCTTC; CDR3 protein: CASKHSGLGDEQFF
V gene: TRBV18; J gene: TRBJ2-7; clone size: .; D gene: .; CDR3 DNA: TGTGCCAGCTCACCGCCAGCGGAACCCTACGAGCAGTACTTC; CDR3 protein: CASSPPAEPYEQYF
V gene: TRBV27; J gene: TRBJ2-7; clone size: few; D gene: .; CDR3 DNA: TGTGCCAGCAGTTTCGGACAAAACTACGAGCAGTACTTC; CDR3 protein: CASSFGQNYEQYF
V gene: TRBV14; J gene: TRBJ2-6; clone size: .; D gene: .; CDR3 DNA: TGTGCCAGCAGCCAAGTCTTTGCGGGACTTGGGGCCAACGTCCTGACTTTC; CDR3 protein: CASSQVFAGLGANVLTF
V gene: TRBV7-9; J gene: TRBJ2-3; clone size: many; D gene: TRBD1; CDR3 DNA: TGTGCCAGCAGCCACTCGACAGGGAGCACAGATACGCAGTATTTT; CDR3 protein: CASSHSTGSTDTQYF